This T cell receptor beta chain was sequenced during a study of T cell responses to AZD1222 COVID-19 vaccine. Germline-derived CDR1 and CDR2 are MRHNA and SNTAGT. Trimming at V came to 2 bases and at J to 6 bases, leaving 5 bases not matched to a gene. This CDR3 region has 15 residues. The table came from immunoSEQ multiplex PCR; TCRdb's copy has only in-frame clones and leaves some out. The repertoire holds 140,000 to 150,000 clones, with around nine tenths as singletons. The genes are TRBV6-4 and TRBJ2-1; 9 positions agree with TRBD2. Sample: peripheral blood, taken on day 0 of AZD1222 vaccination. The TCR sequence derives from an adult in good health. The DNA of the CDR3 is TGTGCCAGCAGTGACGGGGAAGCGGGGGGCAATGAGCAGTTCTTC. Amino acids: CASSDGEAGGNEQFF.